This T cell receptor (beta chain) was identified during a study of shared clonotypes between healthy human individuals. The deep-level immunoSEQ assay was used. TCRdb's table, derived via immunoSEQ multiplex PCR, lists solely in-frame clones and lacks some. The sample lists 2 million to 2.5 million clones, roughly 90% occurring once. This clone was seen more than once but under ten times. The germline V gene encodes CDR1 SGHKS and CDR2 YYEKEE (reference sequence). This CDR3 is 12 amino acids long. Trimming shortened V by 2 bases and J by 1 base, and 4 bases separated the two germline ends. Input material: naive CD4+ T cells from PBMCs. Stated subset: CD45RA+ positively selected. This receptor was identified in a man aged 18 to 35 in good health. Some clones in this sample may be carry-over from other donors' samples. V usage is TRBV5-5 and J usage is TRBJ2-7; D is uncertain. The CDR3, as DNA: TGTGCCAGCAGCTTCGTGTCCTACGAGCAGTACTTC. It specifies CASSFVSYEQYF.